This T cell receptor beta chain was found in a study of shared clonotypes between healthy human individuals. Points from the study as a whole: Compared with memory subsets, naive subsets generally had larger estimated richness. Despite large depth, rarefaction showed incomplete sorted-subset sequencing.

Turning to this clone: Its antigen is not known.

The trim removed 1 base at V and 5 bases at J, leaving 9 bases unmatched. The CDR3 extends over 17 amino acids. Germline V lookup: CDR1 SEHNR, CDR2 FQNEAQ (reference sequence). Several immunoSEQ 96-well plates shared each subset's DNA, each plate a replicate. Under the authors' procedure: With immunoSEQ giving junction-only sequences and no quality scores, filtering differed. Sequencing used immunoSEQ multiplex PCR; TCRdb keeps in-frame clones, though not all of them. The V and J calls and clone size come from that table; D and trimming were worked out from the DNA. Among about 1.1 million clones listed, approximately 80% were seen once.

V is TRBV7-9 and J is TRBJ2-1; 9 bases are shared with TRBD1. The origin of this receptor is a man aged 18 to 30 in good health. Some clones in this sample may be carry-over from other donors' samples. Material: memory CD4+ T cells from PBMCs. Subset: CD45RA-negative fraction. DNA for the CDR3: TGTGCCAGCAGCTTAGTTGTTGGGACAGGGCCCAACAATGAGCAGTTCTTC. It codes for CASSLVVGTGPNNEQFF.